This entry features one TCR beta chain sequence. The data were produced by immunoSEQ multiplex PCR, yet TCRdb's version contains in-frame clones alone and is incomplete. The sample has about 660,000 clones, 88% seen once; the top ten hold 0.008% to 0.011%. The V gene's germline CDR1 is MNHEY and CDR2 SVGAGI. This CDR3 has 13 amino acids. Trimming cost V 8 bases and J 1 base, with 8 bases left between them. The source of the sample is a study of shared T cell receptors in the human thymus. These sequences were also reported in another study, on human thymus T cells. From that study: V and J gene usage appeared biased in thymic and blood repertoires.

The TCR originated in a boy under three years old with a congenital heart defect. This rearrangement joins TRBV6-5 to TRBJ2-2; D not certain. The sequencing sample was made of thymocytes. The CDR3 protein is CASCGGNTGELFF. The DNA of the CDR3 is TGTGCCAGCTGCGGTGGGAACACCGGGGAGCTGTTTTTT.